This T cell receptor beta chain emerged from a study of blood T cell repertoires in COVID-19 (dated by TCRdb to between 2020 and 2021). With regard to the full study: Collaborator samples came from the United States, Italy and Spain and covered acute and convalescent phases of COVID-19. The repertoires were released in a freely available public database intended as a resource for research on the immune response to SARS-CoV-2. Samples were obtained from the ongoing ImmuneRACE study (first 160 participants) and from approximately 1,200 subjects provided by 6 global collaborators. The dataset comprised deeply sampled blood TCRbeta repertoires from subjects exposed to, actively infected with, or recovered from COVID-19. Sample metadata almost always included a de-identified subject ID, COVID-19 status, age in years and sex. Where HLA class I and class II types were available, the types were taken from metadata supplied by the sample provider, not from assay-based typing. The material from the prospective study consisted of cDNA or gDNA derived from T cells, B-cell-depleted T cells, or PBMCs.

In the germline V gene (reference sequence), CDR1 corresponds to SEHNR and CDR2 to FQNEAQ. V is shortened by 4 bases, J by 0 bases, and the region joining them spans 12 bases. The CDR3 goes from the cysteine to the phenylalanine over 15 residues. Only the CDR3 region is kept as DNA, spanning 45 bases read in frame from base 1. Results and caveats for the whole study, not just this receptor: The quantity of clinical and demographic metadata differed by source and by participant and was supplied without curation.

Participants in the prospective study were aged 18 to 89 years, lived in some 24 United States geographic areas, and enrolled through a virtual design. In the prospective study, participants were assigned to cohorts based on the clinical history participants reported in a screening survey and a study questionnaire. Recovered participants in ImmuneRACE Cohort 3 were defined as having two consecutive negative NP/OP PCR tests, clearance from a healthcare professional, or resolution of symptoms. Mobile phlebotomists in the prospective study collected whole blood, serum and a nasopharyngeal or oropharyngeal swab from every participant. Prospective study participants could optionally give additional blood draws and questionnaires over an approximately two-month period. Before DNA extraction, blood samples from the prospective study were shipped at room temperature or frozen. TCRbeta CDR3 regions were amplified from genomic DNA using the immunoSEQ Assay, a bias-controlled multiplex PCR. As for the original processing: Within the assay, amplification of reference gene primers was used to estimate how many nucleated cells each sample contained. To quantify the absolute abundance of each unique TCRbeta CDR3 rearrangement, sequence reads were collapsed and filtered. For each sample, productive Simpson clonality was calculated as the square root of Simpson's diversity index over productive rearrangements. TCRdb limited this immuneACCESS table to in-frame rearrangements with V and J called. A share of clones is missing; checked studies link under half to unresolved V genes, and the rest is unexplained. V, J and clone size derive from that table, while D and trimming were established from the DNA sequence. This sample comprises around 430,000 clones, around nine tenths of them detected only once. The ten largest clones take up approximately 9.3% of the sample.

In the case of this clone: Its cognate antigen has yet to be identified. No much larger clone exists at a distance of one base, and base qualities are not known.

The specimen was PBMCs or T cells enriched from blood (not recorded which). This chain joins TRBV7-9 to TRBJ1-1, with the D gene uncertain. The clonotype comes from a woman aged 50 to 65 who had recovered from COVID-19. The bases read TGTGCCAGCAGCTCCGCCCACAGTCTGAACACTGAAGCTTTCTTT. It is translated as CASSSAHSLNTEAFF.